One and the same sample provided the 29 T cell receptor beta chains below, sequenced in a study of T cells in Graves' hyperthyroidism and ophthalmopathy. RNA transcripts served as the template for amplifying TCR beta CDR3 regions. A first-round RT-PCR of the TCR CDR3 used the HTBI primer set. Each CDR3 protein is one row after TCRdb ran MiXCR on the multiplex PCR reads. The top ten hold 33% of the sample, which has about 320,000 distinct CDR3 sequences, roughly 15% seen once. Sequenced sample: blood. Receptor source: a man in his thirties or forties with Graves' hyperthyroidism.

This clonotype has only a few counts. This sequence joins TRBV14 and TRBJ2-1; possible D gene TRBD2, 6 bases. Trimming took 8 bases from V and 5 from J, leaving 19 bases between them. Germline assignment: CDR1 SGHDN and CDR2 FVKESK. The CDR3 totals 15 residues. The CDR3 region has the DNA TGTGCCAGCGGCAAAAAGGGACTGGGCAACAATGAGCAGTTCTTC. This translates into CASGKKGLGNNEQFF.

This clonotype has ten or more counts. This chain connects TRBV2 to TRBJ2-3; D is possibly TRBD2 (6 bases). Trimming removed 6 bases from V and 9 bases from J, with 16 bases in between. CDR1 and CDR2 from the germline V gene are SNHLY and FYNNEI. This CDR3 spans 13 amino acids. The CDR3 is CASRTSGSRTQYF. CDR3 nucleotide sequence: TGTGCCAGCAGAACATCCGGGAGTCGGACGCAGTATTTT.

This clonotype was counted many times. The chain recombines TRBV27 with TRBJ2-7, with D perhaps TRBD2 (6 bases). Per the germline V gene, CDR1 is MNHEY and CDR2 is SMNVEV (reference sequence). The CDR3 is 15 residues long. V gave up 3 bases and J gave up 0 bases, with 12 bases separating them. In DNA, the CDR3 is TGTGCCAGCAGTTTTAGCGGTCCCCTCTCCTACGAGCAGTACTTC. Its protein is CASSFSGPLSYEQYF.

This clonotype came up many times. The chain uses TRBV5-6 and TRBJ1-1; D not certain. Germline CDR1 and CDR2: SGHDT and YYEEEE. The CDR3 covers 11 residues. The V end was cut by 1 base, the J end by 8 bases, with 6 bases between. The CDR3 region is CASSLLSEAFF. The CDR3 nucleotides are TGTGCCAGCAGCTTGCTAAGCGAAGCTTTCTTT.

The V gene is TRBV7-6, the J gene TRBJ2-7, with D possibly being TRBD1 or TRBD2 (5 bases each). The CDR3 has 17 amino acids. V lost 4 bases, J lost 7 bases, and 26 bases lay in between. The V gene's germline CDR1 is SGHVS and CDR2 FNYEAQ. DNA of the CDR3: TGTGCCAGCAGCTCAAAAGCCAGAGGGACCTCCCTTCGGGAGCAGTACTTC. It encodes CASSSKARGTSLREQYF. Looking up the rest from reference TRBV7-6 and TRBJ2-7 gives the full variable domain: GAGVSQSPRYKVTKRGQDVALRCDPISGHVSLYWYRQALGQGPEFLTYFNYEAQQDKSGLPNDRFSAERPEGSISTLTIQRTEQRDSAMYRCASSSKARGTSLREQYFGPGTRLTVT.

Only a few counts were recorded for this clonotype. The CDR3 is CASSRGYTGELFF. CDR3 nucleotides: TGTGCCAGCTCACGGGGTTACACCGGGGAGCTGTTTTTT. V usage is TRBV18 and J usage is TRBJ2-2; D uncertain. Per the germline V gene, CDR1 is KGHSH and CDR2 is LQKENI. This CDR3 spans 13 amino acids. V was pared by 4 bases and J by 3 bases, with 6 bases between.

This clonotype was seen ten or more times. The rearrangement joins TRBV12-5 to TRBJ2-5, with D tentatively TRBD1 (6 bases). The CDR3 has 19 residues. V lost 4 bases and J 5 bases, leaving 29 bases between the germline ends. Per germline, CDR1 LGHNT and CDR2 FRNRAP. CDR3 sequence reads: CASGSTPKGESGPGETQYF. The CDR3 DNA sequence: TGTGCTAGTGGTTCCACCCCCAAGGGGGAGAGCGGACCGGGGGAGACCCAGTACTTC. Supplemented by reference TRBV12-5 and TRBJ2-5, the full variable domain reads DARVTQTPRHKVTEMGQEVTMRCQPILGHNTVFWYRQTMMQGLELLAYFRNRAPLDDSGMPKDRFSAEMPDATLATLKIQPSEPRDSAVYFCASGSTPKGESGPGETQYFGPGTRLLVL.

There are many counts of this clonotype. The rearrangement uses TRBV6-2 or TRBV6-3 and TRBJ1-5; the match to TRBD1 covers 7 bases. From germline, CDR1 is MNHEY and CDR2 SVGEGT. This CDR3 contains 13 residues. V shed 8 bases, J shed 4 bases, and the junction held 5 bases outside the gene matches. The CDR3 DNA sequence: TGTGCCAGCCAACCACAGGGGAATCAGCCCCAGCATTTT. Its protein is CASQPQGNQPQHF.

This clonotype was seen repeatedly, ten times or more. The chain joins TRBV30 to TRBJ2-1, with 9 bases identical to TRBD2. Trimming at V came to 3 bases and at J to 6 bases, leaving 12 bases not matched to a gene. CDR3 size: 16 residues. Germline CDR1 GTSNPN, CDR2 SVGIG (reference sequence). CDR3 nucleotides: TGTGCCTGGAGAATGAAGCCGGGACTAGCTTTCAATGAGCAGTTCTTC. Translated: CAWRMKPGLAFNEQFF.

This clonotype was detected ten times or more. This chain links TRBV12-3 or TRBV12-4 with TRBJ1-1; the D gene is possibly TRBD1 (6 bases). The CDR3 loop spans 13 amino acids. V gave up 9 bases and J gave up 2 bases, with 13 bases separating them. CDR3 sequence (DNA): TGTGCCAGTAGCCGGGGGCCCAACACTGAAGCTTTCTTT. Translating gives CASSRGPNTEAFF.

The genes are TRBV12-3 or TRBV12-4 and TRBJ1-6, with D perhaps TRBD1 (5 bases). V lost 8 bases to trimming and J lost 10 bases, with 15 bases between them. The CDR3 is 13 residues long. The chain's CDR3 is CASAGDPGSPLHF. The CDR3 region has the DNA TGTGCCAGCGCCGGGGACCCAGGATCACCCCTCCACTTT.

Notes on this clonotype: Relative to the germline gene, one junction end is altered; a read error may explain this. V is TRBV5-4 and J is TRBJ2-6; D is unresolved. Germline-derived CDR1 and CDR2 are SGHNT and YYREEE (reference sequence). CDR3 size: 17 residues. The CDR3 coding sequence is TGTGCCAGCAGCCCCGGACCTGTGACCTCTGGGACCAACGTCCTGACTTTC. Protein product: CASSPGPVTSGTNVLTF.

The CDR3 DNA follows: TGTGCCAGCAGTACGGACAGAAGCAATCAGCCCCAGCATTTT. Protein sequence: CASSTDRSNQPQHF. The V gene is TRBV6-1, the J gene TRBJ1-5, with a weak D call TRBD1 (6 bases). From germline, CDR1 is MNHNS and CDR2 SASEGT. Trimming removed 5 bases at V and 1 base at J, with 9 bases between. The CDR3 has 14 amino acids.

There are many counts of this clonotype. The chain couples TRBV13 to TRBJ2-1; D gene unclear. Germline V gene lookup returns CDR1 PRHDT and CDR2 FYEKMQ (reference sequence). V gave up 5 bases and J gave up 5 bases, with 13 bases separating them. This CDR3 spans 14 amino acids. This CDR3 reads CASSRQNSHNEQFF. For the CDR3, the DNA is TGTGCCAGCAGCCGTCAGAATTCCCACAATGAGCAGTTCTTC.

Written as DNA, the CDR3 is TGCGCCAGCAGGGCTGACAGGACATATCAGCCCCAGCATTTT. It encodes CASRADRTYQPQHF. V gene TRBV5-1 combines with J gene TRBJ1-5, with a possible D match to TRBD1 (6 bases). The CDR3 length is 14 residues. Trimming took 5 bases from V and 5 from J, leaving 14 bases between them. Germline loops: CDR1 SGHRS, CDR2 YFSETQ.

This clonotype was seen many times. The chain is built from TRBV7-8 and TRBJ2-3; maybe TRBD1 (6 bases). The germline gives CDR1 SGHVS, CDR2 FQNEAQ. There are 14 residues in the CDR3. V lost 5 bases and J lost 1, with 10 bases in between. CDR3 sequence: CASSLNRGTDTQYF. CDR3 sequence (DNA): TGTGCCAGCAGCCTAAACAGGGGCACAGATACGCAGTATTTT.

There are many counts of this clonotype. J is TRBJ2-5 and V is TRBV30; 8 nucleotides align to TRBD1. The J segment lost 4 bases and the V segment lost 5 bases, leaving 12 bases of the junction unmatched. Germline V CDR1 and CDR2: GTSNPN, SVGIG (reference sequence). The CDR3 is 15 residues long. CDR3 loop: CAWSLGDGTGETQYF. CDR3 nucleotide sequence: TGTGCCTGGTCTCTGGGTGATGGGACAGGAGAGACCCAGTACTTC.

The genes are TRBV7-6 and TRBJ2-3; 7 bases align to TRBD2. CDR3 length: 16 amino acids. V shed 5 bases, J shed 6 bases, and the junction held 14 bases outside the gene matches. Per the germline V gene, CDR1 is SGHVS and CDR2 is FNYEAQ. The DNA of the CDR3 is TGTGCCAGCAGCGCCTTAGCCGGGGGGTCCGTGGATACGCAGTATTTT. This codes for CASSALAGGSVDTQYF.

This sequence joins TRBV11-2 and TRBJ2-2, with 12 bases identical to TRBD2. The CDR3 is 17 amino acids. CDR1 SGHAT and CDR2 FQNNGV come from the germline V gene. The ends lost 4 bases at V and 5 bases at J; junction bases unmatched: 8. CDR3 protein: CASSSLAGGPGTGELFF. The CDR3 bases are TGTGCCAGCAGCTCGCTAGCGGGAGGGCCCGGAACCGGGGAGCTGTTTTTT.

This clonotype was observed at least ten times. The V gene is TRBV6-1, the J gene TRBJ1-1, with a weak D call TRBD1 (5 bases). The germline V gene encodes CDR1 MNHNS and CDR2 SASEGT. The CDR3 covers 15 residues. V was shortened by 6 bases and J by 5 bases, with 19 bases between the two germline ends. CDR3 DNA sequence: TGTGCCAGCAGCGTCACCAGGGCAAGTTGGACTGAAGCTTTCTTT. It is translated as CASSVTRASWTEAFF.

The CDR3 spells CASGVPGGYSNQPQHF. CDR3 coding DNA: TGTGCCAGCGGGGTCCCCGGCGGGTATAGCAATCAGCCCCAGCATTTT. The V gene is TRBV6-1, the J gene TRBJ1-5; D unclear. Germline lookup yields CDR1 MNHNS and CDR2 SASEGT. The CDR3 sequence is 16 residues long. Deletions cut 8 bases from V and 0 bases from J, with 17 bases between.

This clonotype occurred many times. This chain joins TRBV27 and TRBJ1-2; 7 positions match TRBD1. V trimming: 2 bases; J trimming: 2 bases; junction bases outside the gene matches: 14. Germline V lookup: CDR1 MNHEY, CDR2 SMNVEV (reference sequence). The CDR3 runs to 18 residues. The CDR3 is CASSLMGGSSGGNYGYTF. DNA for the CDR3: TGTGCCAGCAGTTTAATGGGTGGGAGTTCAGGGGGGAACTATGGCTACACCTTC.

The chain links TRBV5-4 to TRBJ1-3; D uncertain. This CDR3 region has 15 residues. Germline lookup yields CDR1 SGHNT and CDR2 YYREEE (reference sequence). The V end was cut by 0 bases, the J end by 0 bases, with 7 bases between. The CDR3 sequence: CASSLGQISGNTIYF. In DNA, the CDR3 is TGTGCCAGCAGCTTGGGTCAGATCTCTGGAAACACCATATATTTT.

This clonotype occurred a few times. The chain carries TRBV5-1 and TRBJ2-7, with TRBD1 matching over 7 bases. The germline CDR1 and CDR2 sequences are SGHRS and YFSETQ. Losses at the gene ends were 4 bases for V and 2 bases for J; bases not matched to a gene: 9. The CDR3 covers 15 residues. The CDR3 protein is CASSVGGLSPYEQYF. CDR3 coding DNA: TGCGCCAGCAGCGTAGGGGGCTTATCTCCCTACGAGCAGTACTTC.

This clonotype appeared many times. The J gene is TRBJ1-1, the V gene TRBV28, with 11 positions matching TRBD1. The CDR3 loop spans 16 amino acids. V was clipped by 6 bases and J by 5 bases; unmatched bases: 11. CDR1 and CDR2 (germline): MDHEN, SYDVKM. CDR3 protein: CASSPDRGRVGTEAFF. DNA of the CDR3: TGTGCCAGCAGCCCGGACAGGGGGCGGGTGGGAACTGAAGCTTTCTTT.

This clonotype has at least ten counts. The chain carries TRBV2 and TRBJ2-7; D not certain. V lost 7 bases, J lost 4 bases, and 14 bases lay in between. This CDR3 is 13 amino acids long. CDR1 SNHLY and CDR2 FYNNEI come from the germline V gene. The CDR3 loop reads CASNIRTPYEQYF. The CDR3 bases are TGTGCCAGCAATATCAGGACGCCGTACGAGCAGTACTTC.

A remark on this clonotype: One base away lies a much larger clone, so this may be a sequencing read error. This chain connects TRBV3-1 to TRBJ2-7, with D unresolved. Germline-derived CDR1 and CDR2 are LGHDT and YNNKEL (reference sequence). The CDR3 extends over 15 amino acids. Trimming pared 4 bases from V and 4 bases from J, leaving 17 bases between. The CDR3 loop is CASSRGRIRSYEQYF. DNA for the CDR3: TGTGCCAGCAGCCGAGGCCGGATAAGGAGTTACGAGCAGTACTTC.

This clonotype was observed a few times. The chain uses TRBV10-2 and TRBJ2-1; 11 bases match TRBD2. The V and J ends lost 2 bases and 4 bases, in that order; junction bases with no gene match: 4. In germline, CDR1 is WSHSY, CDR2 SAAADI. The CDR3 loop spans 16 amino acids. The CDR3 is CASSEGTSGRYNEQFF. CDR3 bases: TGCGCCAGCAGTGAGGGGACTAGCGGAAGATACAATGAGCAGTTCTTC.

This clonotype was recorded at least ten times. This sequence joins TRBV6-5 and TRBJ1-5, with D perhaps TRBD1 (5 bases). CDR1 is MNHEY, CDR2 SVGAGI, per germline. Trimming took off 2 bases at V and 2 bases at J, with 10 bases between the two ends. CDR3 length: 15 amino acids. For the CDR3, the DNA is TGTGCCAGCAGTTACGGGACGGCCGGCAATCAGCCCCAGCATTTT. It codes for CASSYGTAGNQPQHF.